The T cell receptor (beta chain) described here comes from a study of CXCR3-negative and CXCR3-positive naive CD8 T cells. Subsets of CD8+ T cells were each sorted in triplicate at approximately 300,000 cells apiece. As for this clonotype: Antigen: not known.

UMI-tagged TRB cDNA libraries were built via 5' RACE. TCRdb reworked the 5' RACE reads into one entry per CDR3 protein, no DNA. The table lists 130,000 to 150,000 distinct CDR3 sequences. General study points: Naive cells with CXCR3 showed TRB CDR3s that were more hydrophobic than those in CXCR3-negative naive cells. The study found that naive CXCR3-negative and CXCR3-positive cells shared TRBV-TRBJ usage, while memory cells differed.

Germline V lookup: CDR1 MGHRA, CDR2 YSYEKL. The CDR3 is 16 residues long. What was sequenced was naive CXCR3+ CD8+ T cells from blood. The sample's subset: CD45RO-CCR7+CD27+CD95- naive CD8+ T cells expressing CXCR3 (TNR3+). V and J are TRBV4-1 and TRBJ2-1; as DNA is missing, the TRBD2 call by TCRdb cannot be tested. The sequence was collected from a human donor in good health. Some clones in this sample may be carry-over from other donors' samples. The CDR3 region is CASSPIFSGGDNEQCF.